This TCR beta chain emerged from a study of cytomegalovirus exposure and HLA in healthy donors. As for the study in general: Inside one of the first data releases sat 75 million to 100 million unique TCRs taken from HLA-typed donors. The study, taken as a whole, reports: Analyzed later, association rates of TCRs varied across HLA loci, with DRB1 most and HLA-C fewest. After further analysis at a later stage, roughly 16,000 TCR beta sequences were associated with HLA alleles at 0.05 false discovery rate.

Researchers ran the PCR with 60 Vbeta and 13 Jbeta primers. Sequencing was performed with immunoSEQ multiplex PCR; in TCRdb, only in-frame clones are kept and a portion is missing. This table holds around 300,000 clones, approximately 84% found once. Everyone who donated was a healthy bone marrow donor. Concerning this clone itself: Its target is not known.

The CDR3 runs to 14 residues. Trimming took 3 bases from V and 4 from J; bases not matched to a gene: 6. CDR1 is SGDLS, CDR2 YYNGEE, per germline. V and J are TRBV9 and TRBJ2-5, with 7 positions matching TRBD1. The clonotype originates from a woman between 35 and 50 years old in good health and CMV-seropositive. Sequencing used PBMCs. CDR3 sequence reads: CASSETGHVETQYF. DNA for the CDR3: TGTGCCAGCAGCGAGACAGGGCACGTAGAGACCCAGTACTTC. The full variable domain, with the rest looked up from reference TRBV9 and TRBJ2-5, is DSGVTQTPKHLITATGQRVTLRCSPRSGDLSVYWYQQSLDQGLQFLIQYYNGEERAKGNILERFSAQQFPDLHSELNLSSLELGDSALYFCASSETGHVETQYFGPGTRLLVL.